A selection of T cell receptor beta chains follows, all from one sample in a study of T cells in Graves' hyperthyroidism and ophthalmopathy. TCRdb passed the multiplex PCR reads through MiXCR, listing each CDR3 protein once. The data contain approximately 500,000 distinct CDR3 sequences, 46% of them singletons. Sequenced input: peripheral blood or thyroid tissue (not recorded which). Receptors were obtained from a woman aged 18 to 35 with Graves' hyperthyroidism. The CDR3 runs from the conserved cysteine through the conserved F or W. The D gene is left open where the match is weak. The size of a clone is reported for some rows only, either as once, few or many, or as a class for expanded clones.

CDR3	DNA	D	J	size	V
CASRPGRINTGELFF	TGTGCCAGCAGACCGGGACGGATCAACACCGGGGAGCTGTTTTTT	-	TRBJ2-2	-	TRBV6-5
CATSDPGLAGAYNEQFF	TGTGCCACCAGTGATCCAGGACTAGCGGGAGCTTACAATGAGCAGTTCTTC	TRBD2	TRBJ2-1	few	TRBV24-1
CSTRLGGEAFF	TGCAGCACTCGATTGGGGGGCGAAGCTTTCTTT	-	TRBJ1-1	-	TRBV29-1
CASRGLANEQYF	TGTGCCAGCAGGGGACTAGCGAACGAGCAGTACTTC	TRBD2	TRBJ2-7	-	TRBV27
CATSDQATDTQYF	TGTGCCACCAGTGATCAGGCAACCGATACGCAGTATTTT	-	TRBJ2-3	many	TRBV24-1
CASSFLLQGVNEKLFF	TGTGCCAGCAGCTTCCTCCTACAGGGCGTTAATGAAAAACTGTTTTTT	-	TRBJ1-4	many	TRBV7-9
CASSYLAGGQETQYF	TGTGCCAGCAGTTACCTAGCGGGAGGGCAAGAGACCCAGTACTTC	TRBD2	TRBJ2-5	many	TRBV6-5
CASSPPTRGIGLSNQPQHF	TGTGCCAGTAGTCCGCCGACCAGGGGTATTGGGTTGAGCAATCAGCCCCAGCATTTT	-	TRBJ1-5	many	TRBV19
CASSVGGAEGYTF	TGTGCCAGCAGCGTAGGGGGCGCGGAGGGCTACACCTTC	-	TRBJ1-2	many	TRBV9
CASSLNGDSEKLFF	TGTGCCAGCAGCTTAAATGGGGATAGTGAGAAACTGTTTTTT	-	TRBJ1-4	-	TRBV7-3
CASSHPSGEKLFF	TGCGCCAGCAGCCACCCGTCTGGCGAAAAACTGTTTTTT	-	TRBJ1-4	many	TRBV4-3
CASSPLGGSGDRTQYF	TGTGCCAGTAGTCCACTCGGTGGTAGCGGGGATCGAACGCAGTATTTT	TRBD2	TRBJ2-3	-	TRBV19
CSASWDGEVSYGYTF	TGCAGTGCTAGCTGGGACGGAGAGGTTAGCTATGGCTACACCTTC	-	TRBJ1-2	-	TRBV20-1